A single TCR beta chain is shown here with its context. Its matching antigen is unknown. This specimen belongs to a study of cytomegalovirus exposure and HLA in healthy donors. Study details: Earlier results showed 90 million to 120 million unique TCR beta sequences derived from about 179 million T cells. Findings of the study overall: A list of roughly 180 TCR beta chains associated with cytomegalovirus was given.

The CDR3 has 11 residues. Germline V CDR1 and CDR2: SQVTM, ANQGSEA. Trimming shortened V by 2 bases and J by 5 bases, and 6 bases separated the two germline ends. The PCR ran on 60 Vbeta and 13 Jbeta primers. The repertoire was sequenced with immunoSEQ multiplex PCR; TCRdb's copy has only in-frame clones and lacks some. The data hold about 65,000 clones, with roughly 75% observed a single time. The source is a woman between 25 and 40 years old in good health and CMV-seronegative. Specimen: PBMCs. The V and J genes are TRBV29-1 and TRBJ1-2, with D hard to call. The CDR3 loop is CSVENRYGYTF. The CDR3 DNA sequence: TGCAGCGTTGAAAACCGGTATGGCTACACCTTC. The variable domain in full, completed from reference TRBV29-1 and TRBJ1-2, reads SAVISQKPSRDICQRGTSLTIQCQVDSQVTMMFWYRQQPGQSLTLIATANQGSEATYESGFVIDKFPISRPNLTFSTLTVSNMSPEDSSIYLCSVENRYGYTFGSGTRLTVV.